This entry is about one TCR beta chain. Its antigen is unidentified. CDR3 length: 15 amino acids. The V gene's germline CDR1 is SEHNR and CDR2 FQNEAQ (reference sequence). Trimming took off 5 bases at V and 5 bases at J, with 18 bases between the two ends. This sample was included in a study of cytomegalovirus exposure and HLA in healthy donors. Overall study: The approximately 120 validation repertoires were produced on the same platform as the roughly 660 repertoires of the first cohort. This was reported in a later analysis.

The donors were part of the validation cohort of fewer than 150 subjects. That cohort was separate from the first cohort, which comprised fewer than 800 subjects. Findings and limits, study-wide: In vitro checks showed that a few CMV-associated chains really do target CMV antigens.

TCRdb keeps only in-frame clones here, not all; method: immunoSEQ multiplex PCR. The sample carries around 300,000 clones, approximately 88% recorded once. The chain carries TRBV7-9 and TRBJ1-1; D perhaps matches TRBD1 (5 bases). The receptor comes from a young man in good health and CMV-seronegative. The sample was PBMCs. CDR3 amino acids: CASSPGPYRGTEAFF. CDR3 coding DNA: TGTGCCAGCAGCCCCGGCCCTTATCGGGGGACTGAAGCTTTCTTT.